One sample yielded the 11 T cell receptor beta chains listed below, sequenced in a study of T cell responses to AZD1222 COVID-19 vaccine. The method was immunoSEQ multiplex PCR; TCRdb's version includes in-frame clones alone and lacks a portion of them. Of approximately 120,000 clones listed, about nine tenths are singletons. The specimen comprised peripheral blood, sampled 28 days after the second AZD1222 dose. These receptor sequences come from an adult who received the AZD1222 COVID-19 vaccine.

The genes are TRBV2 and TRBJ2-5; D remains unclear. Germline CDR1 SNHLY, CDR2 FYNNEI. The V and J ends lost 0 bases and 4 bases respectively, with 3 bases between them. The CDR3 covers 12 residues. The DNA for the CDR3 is TGTGCCAGCAGTGAAGCCGGAGAGACCCAGTACTTC. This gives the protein CASSEAGETQYF.

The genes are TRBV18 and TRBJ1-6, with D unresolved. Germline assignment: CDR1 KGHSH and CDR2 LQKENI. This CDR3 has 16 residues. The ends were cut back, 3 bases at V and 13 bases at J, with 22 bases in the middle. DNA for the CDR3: TGTGCCAGCTCACCCTCGGACGGATTCCTGGGGTTGCCCCTCCACTTT. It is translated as CASSPSDGFLGLPLHF. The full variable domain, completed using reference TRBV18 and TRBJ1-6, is NAGVMQNPRHLVRRRGQEARLRCSPMKGHSHVYWYRQLPEEGLKFMVYLQKENIIDESGMPKERFSAEFPKEGPSILRIQQVVRGDSAAYFCASSPSDGFLGLPLHFGNGTRLTVT.

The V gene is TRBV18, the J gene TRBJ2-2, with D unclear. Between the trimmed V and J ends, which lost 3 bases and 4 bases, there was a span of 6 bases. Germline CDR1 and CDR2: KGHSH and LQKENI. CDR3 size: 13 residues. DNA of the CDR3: TGTGCCAGCTCACCTCGGGCCACCGGGGAGCTGTTTTTT. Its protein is CASSPRATGELFF.

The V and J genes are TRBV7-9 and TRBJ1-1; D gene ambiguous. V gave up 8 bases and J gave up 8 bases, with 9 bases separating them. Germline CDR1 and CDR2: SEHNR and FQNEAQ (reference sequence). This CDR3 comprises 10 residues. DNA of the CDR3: TGTGCCAGCCCCGCTATAGAAGCTTTCTTT. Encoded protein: CASPAIEAFF.

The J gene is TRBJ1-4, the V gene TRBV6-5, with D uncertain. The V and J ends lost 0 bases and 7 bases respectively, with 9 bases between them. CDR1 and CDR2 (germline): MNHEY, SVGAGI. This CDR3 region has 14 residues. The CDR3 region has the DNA TGTGCCAGCAGTTACTCTAGAGGGTCTGAAAAACTGTTTTTT. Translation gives CASSYSRGSEKLFF.

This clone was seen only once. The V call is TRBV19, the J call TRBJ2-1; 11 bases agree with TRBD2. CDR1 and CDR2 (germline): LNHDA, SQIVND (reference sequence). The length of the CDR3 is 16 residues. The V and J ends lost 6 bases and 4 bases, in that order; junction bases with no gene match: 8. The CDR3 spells CASSLSGTSGYNEQFF. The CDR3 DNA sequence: TGTGCCAGTAGCTTATCCGGGACTAGCGGTTACAATGAGCAGTTCTTC.

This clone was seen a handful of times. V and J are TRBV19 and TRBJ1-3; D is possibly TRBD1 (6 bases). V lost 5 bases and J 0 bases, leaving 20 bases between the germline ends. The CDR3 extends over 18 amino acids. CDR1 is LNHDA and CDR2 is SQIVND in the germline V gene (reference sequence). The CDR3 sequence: CASSSNPLTGYSGNTIYF. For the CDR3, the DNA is TGTGCCAGTAGTTCCAATCCCCTCACAGGGTACTCTGGAAACACCATATATTTT.

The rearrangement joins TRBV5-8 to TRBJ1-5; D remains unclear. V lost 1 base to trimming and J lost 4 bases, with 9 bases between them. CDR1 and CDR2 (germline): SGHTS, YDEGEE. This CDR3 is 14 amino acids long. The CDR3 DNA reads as TGTGCCAGCAGCTTGTTTGGGGTTAATCAGCCCCAGCATTTT. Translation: CASSLFGVNQPQHF.

The CDR3 DNA is TGTGCCAGCAGTCTGGGACTACCCCTCAATGAGCAGTTCTTC. Amino acids: CASSLGLPLNEQFF. The chain couples TRBV27 to TRBJ2-1; 7 bases line up with TRBD2. After removal of 5 bases from V and 6 bases from J, the junction contained 7 bases not matched to a gene. This CDR3 spans 14 amino acids. In germline, CDR1 is MNHEY, CDR2 SMNVEV (reference sequence).

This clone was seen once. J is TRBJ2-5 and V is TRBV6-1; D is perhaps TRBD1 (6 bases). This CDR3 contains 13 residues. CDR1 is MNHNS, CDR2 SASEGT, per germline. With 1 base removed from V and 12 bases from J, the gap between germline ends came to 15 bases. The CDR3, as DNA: TGTGCCAGCAGTGAAGGCCAGGACAGCACCGAGTACTTC. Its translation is CASSEGQDSTEYF.

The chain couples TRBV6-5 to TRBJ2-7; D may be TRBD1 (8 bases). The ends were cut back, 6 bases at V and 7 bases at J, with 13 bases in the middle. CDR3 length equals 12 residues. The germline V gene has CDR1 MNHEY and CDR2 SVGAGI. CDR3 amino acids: CASRIQGGEQYF. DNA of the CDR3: TGTGCCAGCAGGATACAGGGGGGGGAGCAGTACTTC.